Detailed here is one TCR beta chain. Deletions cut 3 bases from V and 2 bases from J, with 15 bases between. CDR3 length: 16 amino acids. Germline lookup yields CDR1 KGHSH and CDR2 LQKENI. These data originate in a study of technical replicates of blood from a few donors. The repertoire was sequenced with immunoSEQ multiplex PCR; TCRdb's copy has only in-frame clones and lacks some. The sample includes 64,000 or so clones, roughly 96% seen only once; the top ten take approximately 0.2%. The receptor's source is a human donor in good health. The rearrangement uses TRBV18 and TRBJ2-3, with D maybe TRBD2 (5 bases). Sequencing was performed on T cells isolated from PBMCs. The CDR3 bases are TGTGCCAGCTCACCCCGTACTCCGGAGGCCACAGATACGCAGTATTTT. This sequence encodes CASSPRTPEATDTQYF.